This T cell receptor beta chain is drawn from a study of cytomegalovirus exposure and HLA in healthy donors. The PCR ran on 60 Vbeta and 13 Jbeta primers. Using immunoSEQ multiplex PCR, the repertoire was profiled, and TCRdb retains in-frame clones only, with some absent. In the table there are about 30,000 clones, roughly 89% of which are singletons. This CDR3 is built from 15 residues. The germline V gene has CDR1 LGHNA and CDR2 YNFKEQ. The sample was PBMCs. The chain carries TRBV4-2 and TRBJ2-5, with 9 bases identical to TRBD2. Judging by the DNA end, TRBJ2-7 fits better; the J call may be wrong. This TCR derives from a boy between 10 and 17 years old in good health and CMV-seronegative. Here the CDR3 DNA reads TGTGCCAGCAGCCAAGAATCAAGCGGGGGGTACGAGCAGTACTTC. Amino acid sequence: CASSQESSGGYEQYF.